This T cell receptor beta chain was documented in a study of cytomegalovirus exposure and HLA in healthy donors. Findings and limits, study-wide: Most TCR sequences were uncommon, yet certain public TCRs appeared in many donors.

This table comes from immunoSEQ multiplex PCR, and its TCRdb copy is limited to in-frame clones, with some not included. The sample lists hundreds of thousands of clones; 88% were seen once. Concerning this clone: Its antigen is as yet unknown.

The CDR3 is 12 residues long. Germline V lookup: CDR1 GTSNPN, CDR2 SVGIG (reference sequence). Trimming took 5 bases from V and 6 from J, leaving 14 bases between them. The source is a woman younger than 35 in good health and CMV-seronegative. The material sequenced was PBMCs. The rearrangement links TRBV30 to TRBJ2-7; the D gene is possibly TRBD2 (6 bases). The CDR3 protein is CAWGISGGEQYF. The CDR3 nucleotides are TGTGCCTGGGGAATCTCCGGGGGCGAGCAGTACTTC.